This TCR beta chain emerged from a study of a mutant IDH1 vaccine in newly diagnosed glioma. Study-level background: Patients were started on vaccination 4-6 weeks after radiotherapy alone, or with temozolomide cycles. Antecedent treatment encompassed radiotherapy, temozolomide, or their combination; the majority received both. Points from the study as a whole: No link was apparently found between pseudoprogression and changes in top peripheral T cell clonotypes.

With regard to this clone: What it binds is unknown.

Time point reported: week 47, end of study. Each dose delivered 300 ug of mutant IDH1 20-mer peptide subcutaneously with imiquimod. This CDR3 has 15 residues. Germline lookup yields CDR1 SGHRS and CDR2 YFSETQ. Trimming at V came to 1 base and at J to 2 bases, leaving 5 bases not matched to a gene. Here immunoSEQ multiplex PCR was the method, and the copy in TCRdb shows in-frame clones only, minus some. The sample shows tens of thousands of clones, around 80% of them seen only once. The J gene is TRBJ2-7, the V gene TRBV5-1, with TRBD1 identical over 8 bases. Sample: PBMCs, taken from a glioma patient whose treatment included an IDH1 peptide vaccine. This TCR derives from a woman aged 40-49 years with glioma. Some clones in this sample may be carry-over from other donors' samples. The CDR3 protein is CASSLIGQGTYEQYF. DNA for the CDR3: TGCGCCAGCAGCTTGATAGGACAGGGTACCTACGAGCAGTACTTC.